This T cell receptor beta chain was captured in a study of cytomegalovirus exposure and HLA in healthy donors. About the study: Around 85 million unique TCR sequences came from HLA-typed donors in an early release.

Of note for this clone: The target antigen is unknown.

The J segment lost 6 bases and the V segment lost 1 base, leaving 7 bases of the junction unmatched. CDR3 length equals 16 residues. The germline V gene has CDR1 MGHRA and CDR2 YSYEKL. Notes on the study in general: The authors judged a highly shared variant cluster likely a sequencing artifact.

PCR primers comprised 60 Vbeta and 13 Jbeta primers. Method: immunoSEQ multiplex PCR; TCRdb's copy keeps in-frame clones and lacks some. The repertoire includes under 150,000 clones, around 70% of them detected once, and roughly 4.2% sits in the top ten. Sequenced: PBMCs. The rearrangement joins TRBV4-1 to TRBJ2-1, with 9 bases lining up with TRBD2. The clonotype comes from a woman aged 40 to 55 in good health and CMV-seropositive. CDR3 nucleotide sequence: TGCGCCAGCAGCCAAGTTCTCGCTAGCGGGATCAATGAGCAGTTCTTC. Translated, it gives CASSQVLASGINEQFF.